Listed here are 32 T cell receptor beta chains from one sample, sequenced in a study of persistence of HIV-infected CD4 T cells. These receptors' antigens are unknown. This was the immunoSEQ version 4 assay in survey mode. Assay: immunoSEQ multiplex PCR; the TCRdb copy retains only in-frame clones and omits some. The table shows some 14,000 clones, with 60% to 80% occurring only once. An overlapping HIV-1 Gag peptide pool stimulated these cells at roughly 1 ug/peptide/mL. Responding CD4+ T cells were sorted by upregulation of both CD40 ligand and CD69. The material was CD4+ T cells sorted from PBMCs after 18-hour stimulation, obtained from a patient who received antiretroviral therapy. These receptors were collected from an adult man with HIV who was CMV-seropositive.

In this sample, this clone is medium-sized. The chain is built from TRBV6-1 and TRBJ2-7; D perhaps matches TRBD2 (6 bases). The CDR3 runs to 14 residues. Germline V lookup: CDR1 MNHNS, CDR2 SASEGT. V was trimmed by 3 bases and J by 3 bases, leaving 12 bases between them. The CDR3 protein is CASSEGLLLYEQYF. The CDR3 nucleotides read TGTGCCAGCAGTGAGGGACTCCTCCTCTACGAGCAGTACTTC.

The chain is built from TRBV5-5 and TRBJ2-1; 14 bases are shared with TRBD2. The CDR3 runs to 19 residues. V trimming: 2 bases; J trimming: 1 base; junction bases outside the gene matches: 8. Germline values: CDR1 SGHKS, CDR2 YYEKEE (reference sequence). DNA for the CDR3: TGTGCCAGCAGCTTCACTTCCGGGACTAGCGGGAGATCCTACAATGAGCAGTTCTTC. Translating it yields CASSFTSGTSGRSYNEQFF.

The DNA of the CDR3 is TGTGCCTGGAGTGTAAGCGGGGAACGGAGCTCTGGAAACACCATATATTTT. It yields the protein CAWSVSGERSSGNTIYF. The V call is TRBV30, the J call TRBJ1-3; no firm D call. The CDR3 has 17 amino acids. The V end lost 0 bases, the J end lost 0 bases, and 15 bases lay between the germline ends. Germline loops: CDR1 GTSNPN, CDR2 SVGIG (reference sequence).

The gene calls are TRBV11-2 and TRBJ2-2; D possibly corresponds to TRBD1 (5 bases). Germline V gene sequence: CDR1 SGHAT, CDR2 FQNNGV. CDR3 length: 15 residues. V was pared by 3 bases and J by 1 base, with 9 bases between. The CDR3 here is CASSFPTGNTGELFF. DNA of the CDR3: TGTGCCAGCAGCTTCCCTACAGGGAACACCGGGGAGCTGTTTTTT.

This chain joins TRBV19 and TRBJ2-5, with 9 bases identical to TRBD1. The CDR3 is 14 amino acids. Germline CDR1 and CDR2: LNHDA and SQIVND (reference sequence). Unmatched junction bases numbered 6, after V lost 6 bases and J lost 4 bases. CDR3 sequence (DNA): TGTGCCAGTAGGCCAGGGACAGGGCGAGAGACCCAGTACTTC. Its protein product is CASRPGTGRETQYF. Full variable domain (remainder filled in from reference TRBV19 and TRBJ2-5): DGGITQSPKYLFRKEGQNVTLSCEQNLNHDAMYWYRQDPGQGLRLIYYSQIVNDFQKGDIAEGYSVSREKKESFPLTVTSAQKNPTAFYLCASRPGTGRETQYFGPGTRLLVL.

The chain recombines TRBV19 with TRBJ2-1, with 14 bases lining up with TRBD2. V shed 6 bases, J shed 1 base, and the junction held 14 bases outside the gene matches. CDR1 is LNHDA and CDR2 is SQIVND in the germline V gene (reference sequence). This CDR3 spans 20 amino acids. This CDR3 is CASRSRTGTSGGLSYNEQFF. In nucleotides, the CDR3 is TGTGCCAGTAGATCCCGGACCGGGACTAGCGGGGGTTTATCCTACAATGAGCAGTTCTTC.

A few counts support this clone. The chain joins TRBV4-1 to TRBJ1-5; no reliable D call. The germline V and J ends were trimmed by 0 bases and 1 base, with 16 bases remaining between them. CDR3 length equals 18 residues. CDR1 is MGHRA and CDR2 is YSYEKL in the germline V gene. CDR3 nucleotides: TGCGCCAGCAGCCAAGAGACGGTGCCAGAGGTAAGCAATCAGCCCCAGCATTTT. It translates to CASSQETVPEVSNQPQHF.

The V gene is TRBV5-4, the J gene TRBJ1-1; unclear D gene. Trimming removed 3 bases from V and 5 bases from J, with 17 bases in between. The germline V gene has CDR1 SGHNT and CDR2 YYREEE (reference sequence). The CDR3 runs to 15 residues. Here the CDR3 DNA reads TGTGCCAGCAGCTCGACTCCTGGGGTTGAAACTGAAGCTTTCTTT. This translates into CASSSTPGVETEAFF.

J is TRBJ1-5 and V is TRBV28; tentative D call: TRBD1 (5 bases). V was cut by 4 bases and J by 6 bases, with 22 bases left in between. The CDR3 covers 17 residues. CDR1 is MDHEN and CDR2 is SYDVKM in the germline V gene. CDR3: CASSSQSAGVRGQPQHF. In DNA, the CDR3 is TGTGCCAGCAGTTCCCAATCCGCGGGGGTTCGGGGTCAGCCCCAGCATTTT. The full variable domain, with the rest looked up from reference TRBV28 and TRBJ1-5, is DVKVTQSSRYLVKRTGEKVFLECVQDMDHENMFWYRQDPGLGLRLIYFSYDVKMKEKGDIPEGYSVSREKKERFSLILESASTNQTSMYLCASSSQSAGVRGQPQHFGDGTRLSIL.

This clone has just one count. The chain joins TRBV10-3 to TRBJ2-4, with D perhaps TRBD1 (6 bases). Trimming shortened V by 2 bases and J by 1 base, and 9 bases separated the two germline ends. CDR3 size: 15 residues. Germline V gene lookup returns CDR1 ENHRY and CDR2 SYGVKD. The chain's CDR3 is CAISETRGAKNIQYF. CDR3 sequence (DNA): TGTGCCATCAGTGAGACCAGGGGTGCCAAAAACATTCAGTACTTC.

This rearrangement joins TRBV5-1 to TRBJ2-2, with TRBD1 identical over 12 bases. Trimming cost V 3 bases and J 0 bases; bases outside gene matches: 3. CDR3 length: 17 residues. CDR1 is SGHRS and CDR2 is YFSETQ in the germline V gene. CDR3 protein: CASSWDRGRSNTGELFF. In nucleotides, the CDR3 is TGCGCCAGCAGCTGGGACAGGGGGCGGTCGAACACCGGGGAGCTGTTTTTT.

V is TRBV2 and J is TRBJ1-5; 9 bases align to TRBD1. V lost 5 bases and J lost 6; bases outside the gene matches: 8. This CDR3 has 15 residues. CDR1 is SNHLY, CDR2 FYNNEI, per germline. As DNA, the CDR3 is TGTGCCAGCAGTCCAAAGACAGGGGGTGGTCAGCCCCAGCATTTT. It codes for CASSPKTGGGQPQHF.

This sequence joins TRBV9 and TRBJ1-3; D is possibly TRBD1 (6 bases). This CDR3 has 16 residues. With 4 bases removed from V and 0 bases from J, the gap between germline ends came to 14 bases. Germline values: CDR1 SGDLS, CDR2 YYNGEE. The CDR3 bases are TGTGCCAGCAGCCAAAGGGGGATTAACTCTGGAAACACCATATATTTT. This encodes CASSQRGINSGNTIYF.

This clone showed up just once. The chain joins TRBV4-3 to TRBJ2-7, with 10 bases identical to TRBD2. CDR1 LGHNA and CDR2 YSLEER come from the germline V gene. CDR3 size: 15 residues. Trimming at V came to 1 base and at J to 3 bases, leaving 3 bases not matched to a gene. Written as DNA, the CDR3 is TGCGCCAGCAGCCAAGGACTAGCGGGCATCTACGAGCAGTACTTC. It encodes CASSQGLAGIYEQYF.

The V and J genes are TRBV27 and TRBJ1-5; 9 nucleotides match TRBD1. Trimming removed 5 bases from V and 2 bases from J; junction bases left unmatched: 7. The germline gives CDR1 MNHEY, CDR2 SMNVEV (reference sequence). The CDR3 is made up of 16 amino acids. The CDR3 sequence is CASSPMDRGGNQPQHF. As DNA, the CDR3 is TGTGCCAGCAGTCCAATGGACAGGGGCGGCAATCAGCCCCAGCATTTT.

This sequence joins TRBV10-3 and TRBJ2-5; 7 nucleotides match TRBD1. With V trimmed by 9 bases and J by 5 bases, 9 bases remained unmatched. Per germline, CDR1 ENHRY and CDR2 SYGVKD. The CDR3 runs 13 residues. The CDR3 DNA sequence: TGTGCCATAAAGGGGGCGACTGTCGAGACCCAGTACTTC. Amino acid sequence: CAIKGATVETQYF.

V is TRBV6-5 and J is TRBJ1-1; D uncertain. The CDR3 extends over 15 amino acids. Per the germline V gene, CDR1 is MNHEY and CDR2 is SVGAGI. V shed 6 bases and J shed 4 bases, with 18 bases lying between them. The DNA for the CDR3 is TGTGCCAGCAGCCTGTCGACGGGGATAACCACTGAAGCTTTCTTT. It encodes CASSLSTGITTEAFF.

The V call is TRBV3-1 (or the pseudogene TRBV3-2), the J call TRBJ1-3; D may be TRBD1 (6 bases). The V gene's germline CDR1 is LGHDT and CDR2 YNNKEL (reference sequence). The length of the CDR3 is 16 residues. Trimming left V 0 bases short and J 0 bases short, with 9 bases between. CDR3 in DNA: TGTGCCAGCAGCCAAGAAGACAGGTTCTCTGGAAACACCATATATTTT. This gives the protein CASSQEDRFSGNTIYF.

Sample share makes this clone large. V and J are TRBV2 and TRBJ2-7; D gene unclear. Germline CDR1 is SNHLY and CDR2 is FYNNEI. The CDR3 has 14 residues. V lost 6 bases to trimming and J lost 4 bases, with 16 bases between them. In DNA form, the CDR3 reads TGTGCCAGCAGACGTATAAACAGAAGTTACGAGCAGTACTTC. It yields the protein CASRRINRSYEQYF.

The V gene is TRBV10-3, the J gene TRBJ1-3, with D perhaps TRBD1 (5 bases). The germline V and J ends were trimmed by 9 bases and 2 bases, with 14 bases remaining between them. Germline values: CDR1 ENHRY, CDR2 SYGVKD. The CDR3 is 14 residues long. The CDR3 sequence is CAIRAGAPGNTIYF. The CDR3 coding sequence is TGTGCCATTAGAGCTGGGGCCCCTGGAAACACCATATATTTT.

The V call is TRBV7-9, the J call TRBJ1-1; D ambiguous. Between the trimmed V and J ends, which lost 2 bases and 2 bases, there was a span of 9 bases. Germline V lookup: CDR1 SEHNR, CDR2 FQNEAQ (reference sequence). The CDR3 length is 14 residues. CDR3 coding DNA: TGTGCCAGCAGCTTAACCACCCCTAACACTGAAGCTTTCTTT. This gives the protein CASSLTTPNTEAFF.

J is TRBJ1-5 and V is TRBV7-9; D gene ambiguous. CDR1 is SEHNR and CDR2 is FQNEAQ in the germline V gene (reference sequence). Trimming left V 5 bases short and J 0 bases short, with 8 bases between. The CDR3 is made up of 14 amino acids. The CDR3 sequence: CASSRADSNQPQHF. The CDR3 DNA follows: TGTGCCAGCAGCCGAGCAGATAGCAATCAGCCCCAGCATTTT.

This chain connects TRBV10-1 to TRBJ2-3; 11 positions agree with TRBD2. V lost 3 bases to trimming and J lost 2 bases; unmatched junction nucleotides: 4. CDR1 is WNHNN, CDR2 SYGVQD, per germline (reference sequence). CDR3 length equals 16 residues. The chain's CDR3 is CASSDSSGGLTDTQYF. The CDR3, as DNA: TGCGCCAGCAGTGATTCTAGCGGGGGGCTCACAGATACGCAGTATTTT.

The DNA for the CDR3 is TGTGCCAGCAGACGGCTAAGGGATTCACCCCTCCACTTT. It is translated as CASRRLRDSPLHF. The chain joins TRBV12-3 or TRBV12-4 to TRBJ1-6; D not resolved. V lost 6 bases, J lost 8 bases, and 11 bases lay in between. This CDR3 has 13 residues.

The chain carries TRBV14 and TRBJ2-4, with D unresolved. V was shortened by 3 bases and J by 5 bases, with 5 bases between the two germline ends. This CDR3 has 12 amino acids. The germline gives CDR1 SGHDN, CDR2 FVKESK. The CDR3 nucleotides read TGTGCCAGCAGCCACAGTCAAAACATTCAGTACTTC. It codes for CASSHSQNIQYF.

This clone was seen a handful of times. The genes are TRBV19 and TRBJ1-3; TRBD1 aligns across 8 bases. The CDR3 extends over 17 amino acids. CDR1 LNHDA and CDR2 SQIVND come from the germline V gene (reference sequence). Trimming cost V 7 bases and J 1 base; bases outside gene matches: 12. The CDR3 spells CASTDTGQGLSGNTIYF. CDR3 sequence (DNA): TGTGCCAGTACCGACACTGGACAGGGTCTTTCTGGAAACACCATATATTTT.

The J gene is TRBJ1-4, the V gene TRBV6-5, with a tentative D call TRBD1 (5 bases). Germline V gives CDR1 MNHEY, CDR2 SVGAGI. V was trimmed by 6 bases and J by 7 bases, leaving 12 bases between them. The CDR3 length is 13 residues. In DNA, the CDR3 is TGTGCCAGCAGCAGGGTAGTGACTGAAAAACTGTTTTTT. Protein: CASSRVVTEKLFF.

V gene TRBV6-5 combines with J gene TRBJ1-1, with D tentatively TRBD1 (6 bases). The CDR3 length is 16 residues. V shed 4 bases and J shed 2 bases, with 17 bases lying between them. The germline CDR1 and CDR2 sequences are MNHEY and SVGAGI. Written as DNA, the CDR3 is TGTGCCAGCAGTTCCCCCCGGGGCAGGGGAAACACTGAAGCTTTCTTT. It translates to CASSSPRGRGNTEAFF.

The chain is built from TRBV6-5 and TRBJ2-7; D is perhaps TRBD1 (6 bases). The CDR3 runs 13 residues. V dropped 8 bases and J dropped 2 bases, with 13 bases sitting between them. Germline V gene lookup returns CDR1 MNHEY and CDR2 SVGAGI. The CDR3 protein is CASGSSGAYEQYF. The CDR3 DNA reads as TGTGCCAGCGGCTCTTCAGGGGCCTACGAGCAGTACTTC.

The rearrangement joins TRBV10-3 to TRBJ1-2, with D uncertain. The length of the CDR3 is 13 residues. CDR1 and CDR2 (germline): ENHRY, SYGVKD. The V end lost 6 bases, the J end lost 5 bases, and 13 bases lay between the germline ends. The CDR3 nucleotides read TGTGCCATCAGAACGGACGGGGAATATGGCTACACCTTC. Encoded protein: CAIRTDGEYGYTF.

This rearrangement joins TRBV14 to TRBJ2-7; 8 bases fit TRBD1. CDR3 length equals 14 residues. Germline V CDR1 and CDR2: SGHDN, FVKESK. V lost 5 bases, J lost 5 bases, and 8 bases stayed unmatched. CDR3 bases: TGTGCCAGCAGCTCGACAGGGGTGAAGAACGAGCAGTACTTC. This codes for CASSSTGVKNEQYF. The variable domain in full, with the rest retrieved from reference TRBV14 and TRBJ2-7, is EAGVTQFPSHSVIEKGQTVTLRCDPISGHDNLYWYRRVMGKEIKFLLHFVKESKQDESGMPNNRFLAERTGGTYSTLKVQPAELEDSGVYFCASSSTGVKNEQYFGPGTRLTVT.

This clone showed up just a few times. Here the CDR3 reads CASSYSRSGPQHF. CDR3 coding DNA: TGTGCCAGCAGTTACTCGAGGTCTGGGCCCCAGCATTTT. This rearrangement joins TRBV6-5 to TRBJ1-5; no reliable D call. V was pared by 0 bases and J by 9 bases, with 9 bases between. Per germline, CDR1 MNHEY and CDR2 SVGAGI. This CDR3 has 13 residues.